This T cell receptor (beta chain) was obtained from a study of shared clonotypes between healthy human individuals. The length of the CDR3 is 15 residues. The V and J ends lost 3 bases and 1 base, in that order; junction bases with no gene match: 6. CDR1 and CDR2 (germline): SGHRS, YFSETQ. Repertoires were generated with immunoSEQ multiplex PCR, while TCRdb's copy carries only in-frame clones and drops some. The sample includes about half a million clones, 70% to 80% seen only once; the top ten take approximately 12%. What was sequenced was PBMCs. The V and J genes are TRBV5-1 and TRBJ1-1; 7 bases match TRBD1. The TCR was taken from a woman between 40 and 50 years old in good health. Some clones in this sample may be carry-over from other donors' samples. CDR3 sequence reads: CASSSRQGGNTEAFF. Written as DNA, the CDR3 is TGCGCCAGCAGCTCAAGACAGGGTGGGAACACTGAAGCTTTCTTT.